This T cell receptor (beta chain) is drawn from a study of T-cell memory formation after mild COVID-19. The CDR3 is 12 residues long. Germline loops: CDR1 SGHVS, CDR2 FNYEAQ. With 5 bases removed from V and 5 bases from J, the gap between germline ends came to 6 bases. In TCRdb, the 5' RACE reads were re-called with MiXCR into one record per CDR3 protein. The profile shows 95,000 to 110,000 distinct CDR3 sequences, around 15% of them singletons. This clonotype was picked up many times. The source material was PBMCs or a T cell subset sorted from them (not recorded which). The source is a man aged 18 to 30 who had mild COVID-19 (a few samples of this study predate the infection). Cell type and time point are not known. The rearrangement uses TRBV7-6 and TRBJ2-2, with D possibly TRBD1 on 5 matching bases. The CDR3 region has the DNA TGTGCCAGCAGCCCAGGGACCGGGGAGCTGTTTTTT. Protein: CASSPGTGELFF.